A single sample is the source of the 14 T cell receptor beta chains below, sequenced in a study of T-cell memory formation after mild COVID-19. TCRdb re-called the 5' RACE reads with MiXCR, one entry per CDR3 protein. The sample includes about 88,000 distinct CDR3 sequences, roughly 25% of them seen just once. The material sequenced was PBMCs or a T cell subset sorted from them (not recorded which). The receptors were sampled from a man aged 18 to 35 who had mild COVID-19 (a few samples of this study predate the infection). Cell type and time point are not known.

The chain joins TRBV4-1 to TRBJ2-2; D is possibly TRBD1 (6 bases). CDR3 length: 16 residues. Germline assignment: CDR1 MGHRA and CDR2 YSYEKL. The V end was cut by 1 base, the J end by 1 base, with 10 bases between. CDR3 amino acids: CASSQARTVNTGELFF. For the CDR3, the DNA is TGCGCCAGCAGCCAAGCCAGGACAGTGAACACCGGGGAGCTGTTTTTT.

This clonotype was recorded a few times. The rearrangement links TRBV4-2 to TRBJ2-7; D gene uncertain. Trimming shortened V by 1 base and J by 2 bases, and 18 bases separated the two germline ends. From germline, CDR1 is LGHNA and CDR2 YNFKEQ. The CDR3 is made up of 17 amino acids. CDR3 coding DNA: TGTGCCAGCAGCCAAGGGGCACAGAGTGTCTCCGCCTACGAGCAGTACTTC. Residues: CASSQGAQSVSAYEQYF.

This rearrangement joins TRBV7-6 to TRBJ2-3, with 7 bases identical to TRBD1. After removal of 3 bases from V and 6 bases from J, the junction contained 6 bases not matched to a gene. From germline, CDR1 is SGHVS and CDR2 FNYEAQ. This CDR3 has 14 residues. The CDR3 spells CASSFQGVGDTQYF. Here the CDR3 DNA reads TGTGCCAGCAGCTTTCAGGGGGTGGGGGATACGCAGTATTTT.

The J gene is TRBJ1-6, the V gene TRBV12-3 or TRBV12-4; D gene ambiguous. The CDR3 runs to 13 residues. Trimming removed 6 bases at V and 8 bases at J, with 11 bases between. The CDR3 DNA sequence: TGTGCCAGCAGCCCCTTGATTGATTCACCCCTCCACTTT. Translated, it gives CASSPLIDSPLHF.

This chain links TRBV7-9 with TRBJ2-5; no clear D gene. Germline assignment: CDR1 SEHNR and CDR2 FQNEAQ (reference sequence). Trimming left V 8 bases short and J 4 bases short, with 5 bases between. The CDR3 runs 10 residues. CDR3: CASALETQYF. The CDR3 bases are TGTGCCAGCGCCCTAGAGACCCAGTACTTC. Variable domain in full (rest from reference TRBV7-9 and TRBJ2-5): DTGVSQNPRHKITKRGQNVTFRCDPISEHNRLYWYRQTLGQGPEFLTYFQNEAQLEKSRLLSDRFSAERPKGSFSTLEIQRTEQGDSAMYLCASALETQYFGPGTRLLVL.

The chain links TRBV7-9 to TRBJ2-1, with 10 bases lining up with TRBD2. Germline-derived CDR1 and CDR2 are SEHNR and FQNEAQ (reference sequence). The CDR3 runs to 18 residues. Trimming at V came to 5 bases and at J to 3 bases, leaving 13 bases not matched to a gene. CDR3 sequence reads: CASSRLGSGGAVYNEQFF. The CDR3 DNA sequence: TGTGCCAGCAGCCGACTGGGCAGCGGGGGGGCCGTCTACAATGAGCAGTTCTTC.

This clonotype is medium-sized in the sample. Here the CDR3 reads CASSLVGTGVYDTIYF. CDR3 bases: TGTGCCAGCAGCTTAGTGGGGACAGGGGTCTATGACACCATATATTTT. The chain links TRBV7-8 to TRBJ1-3, with 10 positions matching TRBD1. The CDR3 loop spans 16 amino acids. J gave up 8 bases and V 1 base, and 8 bases lay outside the gene matches. The germline gives CDR1 SGHVS, CDR2 FQNEAQ.

This clonotype was detected a few times. CDR3 in DNA: TGTGCCAGTGATACAGGGCCCAACACCGGGGAGCTGTTTTTT. Translated, it gives CASDTGPNTGELFF. J is TRBJ2-2 and V is TRBV19; D may be TRBD1 (6 bases). The CDR3 is made up of 14 amino acids. Between the trimmed V and J ends, which lost 8 bases and 2 bases, there was a span of 12 bases. Germline assignment: CDR1 LNHDA and CDR2 SQIVND (reference sequence).

V gene TRBV7-9 combines with J gene TRBJ2-7, with unresolved D. V lost 5 bases and J 4 bases, leaving 21 bases between the germline ends. The CDR3 length is 16 residues. CDR1 is SEHNR, CDR2 FQNEAQ, per germline (reference sequence). The CDR3 bases are TGTGCCAGCAGCCCAGCGCCCTCTTCGGCGACGTACGAGCAGTACTTC. This encodes CASSPAPSSATYEQYF.

This clonotype was seen ten or more times. V and J are TRBV28 and TRBJ2-5; D is perhaps TRBD1 or TRBD2 (5 bases each). Germline V gene lookup returns CDR1 MDHEN and CDR2 SYDVKM. Between the trimmed V and J ends, which lost 3 bases and 4 bases, there was a span of 12 bases. The CDR3 runs 14 residues. The CDR3, as DNA: TGTGCCAGCAGTTTGTTTGGGGCGGGAGAGACCCAGTACTTC. Residues: CASSLFGAGETQYF.

This chain links TRBV4-2 with TRBJ2-5, with 12 positions matching TRBD2. This CDR3 has 15 amino acids. Losses at the gene ends were 0 bases for V and 5 bases for J; bases not matched to a gene: 1. Germline CDR1 is LGHNA and CDR2 is YNFKEQ. Here the CDR3 DNA reads TGTGCCAGCAGCCAAGACGGGACTAGCGGGGAGACCCAGTACTTC. Translated, it gives CASSQDGTSGETQYF.

In its sample, this clonotype was seen a few times. V is TRBV14 and J is TRBJ1-2; D ambiguous. V lost 3 bases and J lost 3, with 14 bases in between. Germline CDR1 and CDR2: SGHDN and FVKESK. This CDR3 has 15 residues. The CDR3 protein is CASSQKHDGYYGYTF. The CDR3, as DNA: TGTGCCAGCAGCCAGAAGCACGACGGGTACTATGGCTACACCTTC.

The chain combines TRBV4-1 with TRBJ2-7, with D tentatively TRBD1 or TRBD2 (6 bases each). V was trimmed by 4 bases and J by 7 bases, leaving 17 bases between them. The germline V gene has CDR1 MGHRA and CDR2 YSYEKL. The CDR3 is made up of 14 amino acids. In DNA form, the CDR3 reads TGCGCCAGCAGCCCCAGGATTGGGGGGCGGGAGCAGTACGTC. This sequence encodes CASSPRIGGREQYV.

The chain uses TRBV7-9 and TRBJ2-3, with a possible D match to TRBD2 (5 bases). The CDR3 totals 19 residues. Germline-derived CDR1 and CDR2 are SEHNR and FQNEAQ (reference sequence). Between the trimmed V and J ends, which lost 4 bases and 4 bases, there was a span of 27 bases. The CDR3: CASSSSQRGLGRPADTQYF. In DNA form, the CDR3 reads TGTGCCAGCAGCTCCTCTCAGCGCGGGCTAGGTCGGCCCGCAGATACGCAGTATTTT.